The 25 T cell receptor beta chains in this list originate from one sample, sequenced in a study of blood T cells in healthy people across ages. Next came a second PCR, run for roughly 7 to 12 cycles, which used a sample-barcoded 5' primer along with a J-beta primer mix. TCRdb independently ran MiXCR on the 5' RACE reads; one entry per CDR3 protein. The repertoire holds about 1.6 million distinct CDR3 sequences, with roughly 32% as singletons. The specimen sequenced was blood. These receptors came from a woman aged 30 to 39 in good health.

This clonotype was recorded a few times. This chain uses TRBV5-1 with TRBJ2-4; either TRBD1 or TRBD2 may fit D (5 bases each). Trimming removed 2 bases at V and 1 base at J, with 22 bases between. Per the germline V gene, CDR1 is SGHRS and CDR2 is YFSETQ. The CDR3 runs to 19 residues. CDR3 in DNA: TGCGCCAGCAGCTTAGACGGGACGGACTCCCGTACGGCCAAAAACATTCAGTACTTC. It translates to CASSLDGTDSRTAKNIQYF.

The rearrangement uses TRBV7-6 and TRBJ2-6; tentatively, D is TRBD2 (5 bases). In germline, CDR1 is SGHVS, CDR2 FNYEAQ. This CDR3 has 17 amino acids. V lost 1 base and J 11 bases, leaving 21 bases between the germline ends. CDR3 nucleotide sequence: TGTGCCAGCAGCTTAGAGTCTAGCCCGAGAGAAGCCGACGTCCTGACTTTC. It codes for CASSLESSPREADVLTF.

The V call is TRBV3-1, the J call TRBJ2-3; no reliable D call. V was clipped by 1 base and J by 3 bases, with 8 bases between them. This CDR3 is built from 14 residues. Germline CDR1 is LGHDT and CDR2 is YNNKEL (reference sequence). The CDR3 DNA reads TGTGCCAGCAGCCAAGGGTTCATGACAGATACGCAGTATTTT. Amino acid sequence: CASSQGFMTDTQYF.

The V call is TRBV19, the J call TRBJ1-1, with D tentatively TRBD1 (6 bases). The CDR3 length is 14 residues. Germline loops: CDR1 LNHDA, CDR2 SQIVND (reference sequence). Trimming shortened V by 6 bases and J by 3 bases, and 14 bases separated the two germline ends. The CDR3 sequence is CASRIQRQDTEAFF. The CDR3 DNA reads TGTGCCAGTAGGATCCAGCGACAGGACACTGAAGCTTTCTTT.

This chain connects TRBV12-3 or TRBV12-4 to TRBJ2-1; D perhaps matches TRBD2 (5 bases). Between the trimmed V and J ends, which lost 6 bases and 4 bases, there was a span of 19 bases. The CDR3 runs 16 residues. The CDR3 DNA follows: TGTGCCAGCAGCCACCCCTTGAGGGAACGATACAATGAGCAGTTCTTC. Translated: CASSHPLRERYNEQFF.

The chain links TRBV4-1 to TRBJ2-7; 15 bases match TRBD2. CDR1 and CDR2 from the germline V gene are MGHRA and YSYEKL. Trimming at V came to 6 bases and at J to 0 bases, leaving 15 bases not matched to a gene. This CDR3 has 20 amino acids. The CDR3: CASRLRPGTSGGLSSYEQYF. The DNA of the CDR3 is TGCGCCAGCAGATTGCGACCCGGGACTAGCGGGGGGTTAAGCTCCTACGAGCAGTACTTC.

This clonotype showed up just a few times. The CDR3 DNA follows: TGTGCCAGCAGCCAGATGTCAAGAGGGGCTGGGTACGAGCAGTACTTC. Translation: CASSQMSRGAGYEQYF. The V gene is TRBV3-1, the J gene TRBJ2-7; D tentatively fits TRBD1 or TRBD2 (5 bases each). The ends were cut back, 3 bases at V and 4 bases at J, with 19 bases in the middle. This CDR3 contains 16 residues. The germline V gene encodes CDR1 LGHDT and CDR2 YNNKEL (reference sequence).

The chain is built from TRBV15 and TRBJ1-5, with D possibly matching TRBD1 (5 bases). CDR1 is LNHNV, CDR2 YYDKDF, per germline (reference sequence). Trimming removed 5 bases from V and 3 bases from J, with 11 bases in between. This CDR3 is 14 amino acids long. As DNA, the CDR3 is TGTGCCACCAGCGAAAACGGACACAATCAGCCCCAGCATTTT. Translated: CATSENGHNQPQHF.

This clonotype appeared a few times. The chain couples TRBV7-8 to TRBJ1-6; 7 bases are shared with TRBD1. The CDR3 has 15 residues. The J segment lost 5 bases and the V segment lost 5 bases, leaving 6 bases of the junction unmatched. CDR1 and CDR2 (germline): SGHVS, FQNEAQ. The CDR3 sequence is CASSLEGAHNSPLHF. The CDR3 nucleotides read TGTGCCAGCAGCCTAGAGGGGGCGCATAATTCACCCCTCCACTTT.

On this clonotype: The junction shows a germline mismatch at one end, possibly a read error. V usage is TRBV29-1 and J usage is TRBJ1-4; D call uncertain. This CDR3 has 14 amino acids. Germline CDR1 reads SQVTM; CDR2 reads ANQGSEA. The CDR3 sequence: CSVEDRQTNGKLFF. The CDR3 DNA reads as TGCAGCGTTGAAGATCGCCAGACTAATGGAAAACTGTTTTTT. Full variable domain (outside the CDR3, taken from reference TRBV29-1 and TRBJ1-4): SAVISQKPSRDICQRGTSLTIQCQVDSQVTMMFWYRQQPGQSLTLIATANQGSEATYESGFVIDKFPISRPNLTFSTLTVSNMSPEDSSIYLCSVEDRQTNGKLFFGSGTQLSVL.

This clonotype was picked up a small number of times. The J gene is TRBJ1-5, the V gene TRBV6-6, with 10 nucleotides matching TRBD1. This CDR3 has 16 amino acids. The ends lost 4 bases at V and 6 bases at J; junction bases unmatched: 9. Germline assignment: CDR1 MNHNY and CDR2 SVGAGI (reference sequence). CDR3 loop: CASSSTRDRGSQPQHF. In DNA form, the CDR3 reads TGTGCCAGCAGTTCCACCCGGGACAGGGGAAGTCAGCCCCAGCATTTT.

This clonotype was detected a few times. The V call is TRBV20-1, the J call TRBJ2-1; 11 nucleotides align to TRBD2. With 1 base clipped from V and 5 bases from J, the junction kept 4 bases outside the gene matches. Looked up from germline, CDR1 is DFQATT and CDR2 is SNEGSKA (reference sequence). CDR3 length: 15 amino acids. The DNA for the CDR3 is TGCAGTGCTAGAGTACTAGCGGGGGAGGACAATGAGCAGTTCTTC. As protein: CSARVLAGEDNEQFF.

The chain is built from TRBV25-1 and TRBJ1-4; possible D gene TRBD1, 6 bases. This CDR3 has 15 residues. V was shortened by 4 bases and J by 1 base, with 10 bases between the two germline ends. Germline V gene sequence: CDR1 MGHDK, CDR2 SYGVNS. For the CDR3, the DNA is TGTGCCAGCAGTGTGGACAGACTAACTAATGAAAAACTGTTTTTT. Encoded protein: CASSVDRLTNEKLFF. The variable domain in full, with the rest retrieved from reference TRBV25-1 and TRBJ1-4, is EADIYQTPRYLVIGTGKKITLECSQTMGHDKMYWYQQDPGMELHLIHYSYGVNSTEKGDLSSESTVSRIRTEHFPLTLESARPSHTSQYLCASSVDRLTNEKLFFGSGTQLSVL.

This clonotype appeared a single time. V gene TRBV29-1 combines with J gene TRBJ1-1; maybe TRBD1 (5 bases). The ends were cut back, 6 bases at V and 0 bases at J, with 17 bases in the middle. The CDR3 totals 15 residues. CDR1 is SQVTM and CDR2 is ANQGSEA in the germline V gene. The CDR3 DNA reads TGCAGCGTGGCGGGAGGGGAGGGTATGAACACTGAAGCTTTCTTT. Encoded protein: CSVAGGEGMNTEAFF. Combining the CDR3 with reference TRBV29-1 and TRBJ1-1 gives the whole variable domain SAVISQKPSRDICQRGTSLTIQCQVDSQVTMMFWYRQQPGQSLTLIATANQGSEATYESGFVIDKFPISRPNLTFSTLTVSNMSPEDSSIYLCSVAGGEGMNTEAFFGQGTRLTVV.

The table lists this clonotype with a few counts. J is TRBJ2-1 and V is TRBV20-1; a possible D gene is TRBD2 (6 bases). The CDR3 sequence is 15 residues long. The V and J ends lost 6 bases and 10 bases respectively, with 25 bases between them. CDR1 and CDR2 (germline): DFQATT, SNEGSKA (reference sequence). CDR3 residues: CSAAAPGATVREQFF. CDR3 DNA sequence: TGCAGTGCCGCCGCACCGGGAGCCACCGTCAGGGAGCAGTTCTTC.

In this sample, this clonotype turned up once. The chain links TRBV20-1 to TRBJ2-3; 12 positions agree with TRBD2. Germline V gives CDR1 DFQATT, CDR2 SNEGSKA (reference sequence). V lost 0 bases and J lost 2; bases outside the gene matches: 3. The CDR3 length is 16 residues. CDR3 protein: CSARETSGGITDTQYF. The CDR3 coding sequence is TGCAGTGCTAGAGAAACTAGCGGGGGGATCACAGATACGCAGTATTTT.

With respect to this clonotype: A much larger clone lies one base from this, so it may be a read error. The chain carries TRBV29-1 and TRBJ1-4; 7 bases match TRBD1. Germline trimming cut 3 bases from V and 10 bases from J; bases unmatched to any gene: 11. Looked up from germline, CDR1 is SQVTM and CDR2 is ANQGSEA. CDR3 length equals 14 residues. Here the CDR3 reads CSVEMDRRGRKLFF. The CDR3 nucleotides are TGCAGCGTTGAGATGGACAGGAGAGGTAGAAAACTGTTTTTT.

The V call is TRBV2, the J call TRBJ1-3; D unresolved. With 3 bases removed from V and 0 bases from J, the gap between germline ends came to 12 bases. Per the germline V gene, CDR1 is SNHLY and CDR2 is FYNNEI. The CDR3 is made up of 16 amino acids. CDR3 DNA: TGTGCCAGCAGTGATTCCGTAGTAAACTCTGGAAACACCATATATTTT. Translated: CASSDSVVNSGNTIYF.

This sequence joins TRBV10-2 and TRBJ2-7, with D unresolved. The germline V gene encodes CDR1 WSHSY and CDR2 SAAADI. The CDR3 has 13 residues. With 1 base removed from V and 9 bases from J, the gap between germline ends came to 13 bases. The CDR3 DNA sequence: TGCGCCAGCAGTGAGTTTAGGACGGGTCGGCAGTACTTC. It specifies CASSEFRTGRQYF.

The table lists this clonotype with a few counts. The gene calls are TRBV2 and TRBJ2-4; D may be TRBD2 (6 bases). The CDR3 covers 13 residues. CDR1 SNHLY and CDR2 FYNNEI come from the germline V gene. Trimming stripped 4 bases from V and 8 bases from J, with 12 bases between. This CDR3 is CASSGTSHDIQYF. The CDR3 bases are TGTGCCAGCAGTGGAACTAGCCATGACATTCAGTACTTC.

This clonotype has only a few counts. The chain is built from TRBV20-1 and TRBJ2-7, with 10 bases aligning to TRBD1. The CDR3 runs to 13 residues. Per germline, CDR1 DFQATT and CDR2 SNEGSKA (reference sequence). Trimming removed 5 bases from V and 6 bases from J; junction bases left unmatched: 7. The CDR3 DNA reads TGCAGTGCTGGACAGGGGGGCCAGGGCGAGCAGTACTTC. The encoded protein is CSAGQGGQGEQYF.

This clonotype was found many times. This chain links TRBV20-1 with TRBJ2-3, with D hard to call. From germline, CDR1 is DFQATT and CDR2 SNEGSKA (reference sequence). Deletions cut 2 bases from V and 1 base from J, with 13 bases between. CDR3 length: 15 amino acids. The CDR3: CSARSALAGTDTQYF. The CDR3 nucleotides are TGCAGTGCTAGAAGTGCGCTGGCGGGCACAGATACGCAGTATTTT.

To note about this clonotype: A much larger clone differs from this one at a single base, so this may be a read error. This sequence joins TRBV20-1 and TRBJ2-5; possibly TRBD1 for D (6 bases). The CDR3 totals 14 residues. Germline loops: CDR1 DFQATT, CDR2 SNEGSKA (reference sequence). The CDR3 sequence: CSARSPTGQEAQYF. For the CDR3, the DNA is TGCAGTGCTAGATCGCCCACGGGACAAGAGGCCCAGTACTTC.

This clonotype has at least ten counts. The chain links TRBV3-1 to TRBJ1-1, with D possibly matching TRBD1 (5 bases). This CDR3 is 14 amino acids long. The V end was cut by 4 bases, the J end by 0 bases, with 9 bases between. Germline V gene lookup returns CDR1 LGHDT and CDR2 YNNKEL (reference sequence). The CDR3 reads CASSPSRVNTEAFF. In DNA, the CDR3 is TGTGCCAGCAGCCCGTCCAGGGTGAACACTGAAGCTTTCTTT.

As DNA, the CDR3 is TGCAGTGCCACCGCTTTTGGGCGGGAGAATACAGATACGCAGTATTTT. Translated: CSATAFGRENTDTQYF. The chain joins TRBV20-1 to TRBJ2-3; 7 bases match TRBD2. The J segment lost 3 bases and the V segment lost 6 bases, leaving 15 bases of the junction unmatched. CDR3 length: 16 residues. The germline CDR1 and CDR2 sequences are DFQATT and SNEGSKA (reference sequence).